A single sample gave rise to the 22 T cell receptor beta chains below, sequenced in a study of PD-L1 blockade in urothelial cancer. Some clones are missing from TCRdb's copy, which holds only in-frame ones; the method was immunoSEQ multiplex PCR. The sample lists tens of thousands of clones; around 86% were seen once. Time point described: pretreatment peripheral blood. Material: PBMCs, obtained around atezolizumab (anti-PD-L1) treatment. These receptors all stem from a man between 60 and 75 years old with urothelial cancer.

The chain has TRBV4-1 and TRBJ2-4, with TRBD2 matching over 10 bases. From germline, CDR1 is MGHRA and CDR2 YSYEKL. V was clipped by 0 bases and J by 0 bases; unmatched bases: 14. This CDR3 comprises 21 residues. CDR3 protein: CASSQEFGASGGAIAKNIQYF. CDR3 sequence (DNA): TGCGCCAGCAGCCAAGAGTTTGGGGCTAGCGGGGGCGCGATAGCCAAAAACATTCAGTACTTC.

Only one count was recorded for this clone. V and J are TRBV7-2 and TRBJ2-1, with TRBD2 matching over 7 bases. Germline-derived CDR1 and CDR2 are SGHTA and FQGNSA. CDR3 length equals 16 residues. V lost 4 bases and J lost 3; bases outside the gene matches: 9. The CDR3 nucleotides read TGTGCCAGCAGCTCCCAAGCGGGGACCTTCTACAATGAGCAGTTCTTC. Translating it yields CASSSQAGTFYNEQFF.

The table lists this clone with a count of one. V is TRBV7-2 and J is TRBJ2-3, with a tentative D call TRBD2 (5 bases). This CDR3 has 17 amino acids. Germline-derived CDR1 and CDR2 are SGHTA and FQGNSA. V lost 4 bases and J lost 1, with 18 bases in between. CDR3 sequence: CASSSTLSQEGTDTQYF. For the CDR3, the DNA is TGTGCCAGCAGCTCCACCCTATCGCAGGAGGGCACAGATACGCAGTATTTT.

As to this clone: The CDR3 does not close with the conserved phenylalanine or tryptophan, likely indicating a read error. The chain uses TRBV7-2 and TRBJ2-7; D is ambiguous. V was shortened by 5 bases and J by 3 bases, with 8 bases between the two germline ends. The CDR3 spans 12 residues. Germline CDR1 is SGHTA and CDR2 is FQGNSA. CDR3 coding DNA: TGTGCCAGCAGCCCCCAAAACTACGAGCAGTACCTC. Translation: CASSPQNYEQYL.

By frequency in the sample, this clone is medium-sized (0.01 to 0.1%). Other DNA sequences within the sample encode an identical CDR3. The chain couples TRBV7-9 to TRBJ2-3, with no clear D. The CDR3 is 13 amino acids. V gave up 2 bases and J gave up 3 bases, with 6 bases separating them. Per the germline V gene, CDR1 is SEHNR and CDR2 is FQNEAQ (reference sequence). The CDR3 here is CASSLTGTDTQYF. Here the CDR3 DNA reads TGTGCCAGCAGCTTAACGGGTACAGATACGCAGTATTTT. Together with reference TRBV7-9 and TRBJ2-3, the CDR3 gives the full variable domain: DTGVSQNPRHKITKRGQNVTFRCDPISEHNRLYWYRQTLGQGPEFLTYFQNEAQLEKSRLLSDRFSAERPKGSFSTLEIQRTEQGDSAMYLCASSLTGTDTQYFGPGTRLTVL.

This rearrangement joins TRBV11-2 to TRBJ1-2; D might be TRBD1 (6 bases). Germline V gene lookup returns CDR1 SGHAT and CDR2 FQNNGV. The V end was cut by 4 bases, the J end by 7 bases, with 19 bases between. The CDR3 spans 15 residues. Here the CDR3 reads CASSSSGNRASGYTF. The CDR3 region has the DNA TGTGCCAGCAGCTCATCAGGGAACAGGGCCTCTGGCTACACCTTC.

The chain combines TRBV10-3 with TRBJ2-5; maybe TRBD2 (7 bases). The germline V and J ends were trimmed by 3 bases and 5 bases, with 16 bases remaining between them. CDR1 and CDR2 from the germline V gene are ENHRY and SYGVKD. The CDR3 covers 15 residues. In DNA, the CDR3 is TGTGCCATCAGTGACGTCGGGGGGCTTCGTGAGACCCAGTACTTC. Translated, it gives CAISDVGGLRETQYF.

The chain joins TRBV19 to TRBJ2-1, with TRBD2 identical over 10 bases. V lost 10 bases, J lost 13 bases, and 10 bases stayed unmatched. The CDR3 spans 12 residues. From germline, CDR1 is LNHDA and CDR2 SQIVND (reference sequence). In DNA form, the CDR3 reads TGTGCCACCAGCCTTCTAGCGGGGGTACAGTTCTTC. Its protein product is CATSLLAGVQFF.

The V call is TRBV2, the J call TRBJ2-5; the match to TRBD1 covers 8 bases. After removal of 5 bases from V and 2 bases from J, the junction contained 4 bases not matched to a gene. CDR1 and CDR2 from the germline V gene are SNHLY and FYNNEI. This CDR3 is built from 14 residues. The CDR3 reads CASSRTGLQETQYF. CDR3 sequence (DNA): TGTGCCAGCAGTCGGACAGGGCTGCAAGAGACCCAGTACTTC.

This clone was picked up one time. The CDR3 reads CATSRDLPGQGVTGELFF. The CDR3 DNA sequence: TGTGCCACCAGCAGAGATCTTCCGGGACAGGGTGTCACCGGGGAGCTGTTTTTT. This chain links TRBV15 with TRBJ2-2, with TRBD1 identical over 9 bases. CDR1 is LNHNV and CDR2 is YYDKDF in the germline V gene (reference sequence). The junction had 9 bases not matched to a gene; V was cut back by 0 bases and J by 4 bases. The CDR3 totals 18 residues.

The chain uses TRBV5-6 and TRBJ1-2; the D gene is possibly TRBD1 (5 bases). Germline assignment: CDR1 SGHDT and CDR2 YYEEEE. The CDR3 contains 16 residues. V lost 4 bases and J lost 4, with 20 bases in between. The CDR3 sequence: CASSLGGGPIRYGYTF. The DNA for the CDR3 is TGTGCCAGCAGCCTTGGGGGGGGTCCAATCCGCTATGGCTACACCTTC.

The chain carries TRBV9 and TRBJ2-3; 7 bases align to TRBD1. This CDR3 spans 14 amino acids. Germline V CDR1 and CDR2: SGDLS, YYNGEE. With V trimmed by 4 bases and J by 2 bases, 4 bases remained unmatched. The CDR3 DNA is TGTGCCAGCAGCCAAGGGGGCTTCACAGATACGCAGTATTTT. Translating it yields CASSQGGFTDTQYF. Full variable domain (missing parts from reference TRBV9 and TRBJ2-3): DSGVTQTPKHLITATGQRVTLRCSPRSGDLSVYWYQQSLDQGLQFLIQYYNGEERAKGNILERFSAQQFPDLHSELNLSSLELGDSALYFCASSQGGFTDTQYFGPGTRLTVL.

This clone was observed a handful of times. Other DNA sequences in the same sample also yield this CDR3. This chain joins TRBV5-1 and TRBJ2-3; 13 bases line up with TRBD2. CDR3 length equals 16 residues. The J segment lost 1 base and the V segment lost 3 bases, leaving 2 bases of the junction unmatched. CDR1 and CDR2 from the germline V gene are SGHRS and YFSETQ. The CDR3 DNA is TGCGCCAGCAGCTCAACTAGCGGGGGGGGCACAGATACGCAGTATTTT. The encoded protein is CASSSTSGGGTDTQYF.

This clone was seen only once. The J gene is TRBJ2-7, the V gene TRBV19; TRBD1 matches 7 bases. V trimming: 3 bases; J trimming: 1 base; junction bases outside the gene matches: 12. CDR3 length: 17 amino acids. Germline loops: CDR1 LNHDA, CDR2 SQIVND (reference sequence). The CDR3 is CASSMGTASLRSYEQYF. As DNA, the CDR3 is TGTGCCAGTAGTATGGGGACAGCGTCCCTGAGGTCCTACGAGCAGTACTTC.

This rearrangement joins TRBV11-1 to TRBJ1-1; maybe TRBD1 (6 bases). This CDR3 is built from 14 residues. CDR1 is SGHAT, CDR2 FQDESV, per germline (reference sequence). Trimming left V 6 bases short and J 2 bases short, with 13 bases between. CDR3 bases: TGTGCCAGCAGGGCAGGGGTAACTAACACTGAAGCTTTCTTT. Translating it yields CASRAGVTNTEAFF.

The chain recombines TRBV6-5 with TRBJ1-5, with D perhaps TRBD1 (5 bases). The length of the CDR3 is 14 residues. V lost 6 bases and J 9 bases, leaving 18 bases between the germline ends. Germline CDR1 is MNHEY and CDR2 is SVGAGI. The CDR3 protein is CASRRDAGNGPQHF. The CDR3 DNA follows: TGTGCCAGCAGGCGGGACGCAGGTAATGGGCCCCAGCATTTT.

The chain uses TRBV4-2 and TRBJ1-1, with 7 bases matching TRBD1. Trimming cost V 4 bases and J 7 bases; bases outside gene matches: 3. CDR3 length: 12 residues. CDR1 and CDR2 (germline): LGHNA, YNFKEQ. CDR3 nucleotide sequence: TGTGCCAGCAGCCCGACAGGGCGTGAAGCTTTCTTT. Encoded protein: CASSPTGREAFF.

The chain uses TRBV7-6 and TRBJ1-1; maybe TRBD1 (6 bases). Per the germline V gene, CDR1 is SGHVS and CDR2 is FNYEAQ. V was trimmed by 3 bases and J by 4 bases, leaving 12 bases between them. The CDR3 sequence is 14 residues long. The CDR3 protein is CASSFRRGGTEAFF. The CDR3 DNA reads TGTGCCAGCAGCTTTCGCAGGGGTGGCACTGAAGCTTTCTTT.

The chain links TRBV29-1 to TRBJ2-5, with a tentative D call TRBD2 (5 bases). Trimming removed 2 bases from V and 8 bases from J, with 18 bases in between. CDR3 size: 14 residues. Germline V gene sequence: CDR1 SQVTM, CDR2 ANQGSEA. In DNA form, the CDR3 reads TGCAGCGTTGAAAAAAAGGAGCGGCTGGATACCCAGTACTTC. Translation gives CSVEKKERLDTQYF.

The chain joins TRBV18 to TRBJ2-7; D might be TRBD1 (5 bases). CDR1 is KGHSH and CDR2 is LQKENI in the germline V gene. This CDR3 region has 14 residues. V was pared by 0 bases and J by 5 bases, with 11 bases between. For the CDR3, the DNA is TGTGCCAGCTCACCACCGGCAGGGTCGGACGAGCAGTACTTC. Protein sequence: CASSPPAGSDEQYF.

V gene TRBV9 combines with J gene TRBJ2-6, with 8 bases matching TRBD2. CDR3 length equals 17 residues. Germline CDR1 and CDR2: SGDLS and YYNGEE. V lost 0 bases to trimming and J lost 7 bases; unmatched junction nucleotides: 9. The CDR3 is CASSVARLTSGANVLTF. CDR3 DNA sequence: TGTGCCAGCAGCGTAGCTCGGCTAACTAGCGGCGCCAACGTCCTGACTTTC.

The chain combines TRBV13 with TRBJ2-5; the match to TRBD2 covers 8 bases. CDR3 size: 14 residues. Per the germline V gene, CDR1 is PRHDT and CDR2 is FYEKMQ (reference sequence). V shed 5 bases, J shed 3 bases, and the junction held 5 bases outside the gene matches. This CDR3 is CASSTLGGEETQYF. DNA of the CDR3: TGTGCCAGCAGCACCCTCGGGGGGGAAGAGACCCAGTACTTC.